One and the same sample provided the 7 T cell receptor beta chains below, sequenced in a study of tissue T cells after allogeneic stem cell transplantation. Some clones are missing from TCRdb's copy, which holds only in-frame ones; the method was immunoSEQ multiplex PCR. The sample carries around 40,000 clones, just under 95% recorded once. Specimen: blood, collected before transplantation. The receptors here all came from a woman aged 40 to 75 who later had graft-versus-host disease after an allogeneic stem cell transplant.

The rearrangement links TRBV28 to TRBJ2-1; a weak D match, TRBD2 (6 bases). Germline assignment: CDR1 MDHEN and CDR2 SYDVKM. The CDR3 has 16 amino acids. The V end lost 10 bases, the J end lost 4 bases, and 23 bases lay between the germline ends. CDR3 sequence: CATRRLRVGGYNEQFF. CDR3 nucleotides: TGTGCCACCAGGAGACTGCGGGTGGGGGGATACAATGAGCAGTTCTTC.

The chain has TRBV7-2 and TRBJ2-3; D is undetermined. The germline gives CDR1 SGHTA, CDR2 FQGNSA. Trimming took 0 bases from V and 2 from J, leaving 3 bases between them. CDR3 length equals 13 residues. This CDR3 reads CASSLAYTDTQYF. CDR3 DNA sequence: TGTGCCAGCAGCTTAGCTTACACAGATACGCAGTATTTT.

This chain connects TRBV6-5 to TRBJ1-1; D might be TRBD1 (5 bases). The CDR3 covers 11 residues. Trimming cost V 5 bases and J 6 bases, with 7 bases left between them. Per germline, CDR1 MNHEY and CDR2 SVGAGI. The CDR3 here is CASSQGPEAFF. CDR3 DNA: TGTGCCAGCAGTCAGGGCCCTGAAGCTTTCTTT.

This clone appeared once. This chain joins TRBV30 and TRBJ2-7; perhaps TRBD2 as D (7 bases). Germline CDR1 is GTSNPN and CDR2 is SVGIG (reference sequence). The length of the CDR3 is 13 residues. V was clipped by 3 bases and J by 5 bases, with 14 bases between them. This CDR3 reads CAWRGGGRDEQYF. For the CDR3, the DNA is TGTGCCTGGAGAGGAGGGGGGAGGGACGAGCAGTACTTC.

This chain links TRBV18 with TRBJ1-1; no firm D call. There are 13 residues in the CDR3. Looked up from germline, CDR1 is KGHSH and CDR2 is LQKENI. Trimming took off 3 bases at V and 1 base at J, with 6 bases between the two ends. In DNA form, the CDR3 reads TGTGCCAGCTCACCTTTGGGGAACACTGAAGCTTTCTTT. This translates into CASSPLGNTEAFF.

V usage is TRBV18 and J usage is TRBJ2-2; no clear D gene. Trimming stripped 0 bases from V and 4 bases from J, with 9 bases between. The CDR3 length is 15 residues. Germline values: CDR1 KGHSH, CDR2 LQKENI. CDR3 bases: TGTGCCAGCTCACCACCGGTCGCCGGCACCGGGGAGCTGTTTTTT. Its translation: CASSPPVAGTGELFF.

The V gene is TRBV7-6, the J gene TRBJ2-1, with 9 bases matching TRBD2. This CDR3 has 15 residues. Germline assignment: CDR1 SGHVS and CDR2 FNYEAQ. After removal of 5 bases from V and 3 bases from J, the junction contained 5 bases not matched to a gene. Here the CDR3 reads CASSLTSGNYNEQFF. CDR3 sequence (DNA): TGTGCCAGCAGCCTGACTAGCGGAAACTACAATGAGCAGTTCTTC.